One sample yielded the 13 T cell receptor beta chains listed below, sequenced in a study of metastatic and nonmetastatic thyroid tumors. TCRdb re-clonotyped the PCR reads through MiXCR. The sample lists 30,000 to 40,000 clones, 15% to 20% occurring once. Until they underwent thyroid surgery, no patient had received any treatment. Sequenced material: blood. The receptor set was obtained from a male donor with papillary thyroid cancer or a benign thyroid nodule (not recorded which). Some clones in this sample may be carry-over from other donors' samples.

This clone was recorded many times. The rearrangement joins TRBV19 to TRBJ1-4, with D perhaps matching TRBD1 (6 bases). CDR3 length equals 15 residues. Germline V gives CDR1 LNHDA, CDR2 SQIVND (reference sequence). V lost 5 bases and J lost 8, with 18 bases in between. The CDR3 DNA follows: TGTGCCAGTAGTTACTACAGGGAAGGAGGCGAAAAACTGTTTTTT. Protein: CASSYYREGGEKLFF. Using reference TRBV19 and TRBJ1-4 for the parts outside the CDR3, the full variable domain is DGGITQSPKYLFRKEGQNVTLSCEQNLNHDAMYWYRQDPGQGLRLIYYSQIVNDFQKGDIAEGYSVSREKKESFPLTVTSAQKNPTAFYLCASSYYREGGEKLFFGSGTQLSVL.

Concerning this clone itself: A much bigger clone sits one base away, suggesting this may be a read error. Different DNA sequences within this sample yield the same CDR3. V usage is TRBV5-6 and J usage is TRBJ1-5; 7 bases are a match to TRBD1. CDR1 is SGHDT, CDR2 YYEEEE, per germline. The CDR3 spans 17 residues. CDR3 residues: CASSLAGTALSNQPQHF. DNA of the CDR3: TGCGCCAGCAGCTTGGCAGGGACAGCGTTGAGCAATCAGCCCCAGCATTTT.

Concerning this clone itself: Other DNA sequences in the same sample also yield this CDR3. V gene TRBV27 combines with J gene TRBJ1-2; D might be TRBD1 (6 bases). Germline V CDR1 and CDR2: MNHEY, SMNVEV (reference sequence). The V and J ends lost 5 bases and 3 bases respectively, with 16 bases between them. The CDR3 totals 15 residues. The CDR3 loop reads CASSPLGQFDYGYTF. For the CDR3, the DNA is TGTGCCAGCAGTCCGCTGGGACAATTCGACTATGGCTACACCTTC.

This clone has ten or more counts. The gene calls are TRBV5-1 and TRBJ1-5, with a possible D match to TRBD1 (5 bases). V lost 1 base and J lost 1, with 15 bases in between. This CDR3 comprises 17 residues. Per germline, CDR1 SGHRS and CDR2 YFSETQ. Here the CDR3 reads CASSLSPAGKSNQPQHF. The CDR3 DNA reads TGCGCCAGCAGCTTGAGCCCGGCAGGGAAGAGCAATCAGCCCCAGCATTTT.

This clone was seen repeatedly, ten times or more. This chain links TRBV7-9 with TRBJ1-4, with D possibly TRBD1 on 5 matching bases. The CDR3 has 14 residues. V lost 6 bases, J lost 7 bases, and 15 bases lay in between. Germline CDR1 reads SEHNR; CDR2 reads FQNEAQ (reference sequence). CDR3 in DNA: TGTGCCAGCAGTTCTCAGGGTCTCGCTGAAAAACTGTTTTTT. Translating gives CASSSQGLAEKLFF.

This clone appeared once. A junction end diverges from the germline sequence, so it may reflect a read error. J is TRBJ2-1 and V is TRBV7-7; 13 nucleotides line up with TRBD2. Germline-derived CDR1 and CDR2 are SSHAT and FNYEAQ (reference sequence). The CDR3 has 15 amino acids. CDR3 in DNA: TGTGCTAGCAGCGAGGGACTAGCGGGATTCAATGAGCAGTTCTTC. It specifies CASSEGLAGFNEQFF.

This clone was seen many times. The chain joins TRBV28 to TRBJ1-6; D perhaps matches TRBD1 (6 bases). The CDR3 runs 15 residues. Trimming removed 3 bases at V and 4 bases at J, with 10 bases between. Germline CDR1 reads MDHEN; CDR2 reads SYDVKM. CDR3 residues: CASSLGGAYNSPLHF. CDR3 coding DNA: TGTGCCAGCAGTTTGGGGGGGGCTTATAATTCACCCCTCCACTTT.

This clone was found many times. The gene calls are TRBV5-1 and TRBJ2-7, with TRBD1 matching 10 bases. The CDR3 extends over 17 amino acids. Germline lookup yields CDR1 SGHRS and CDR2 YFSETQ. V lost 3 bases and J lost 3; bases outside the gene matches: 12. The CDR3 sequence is CASSWALIGTGDYEQYF. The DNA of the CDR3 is TGCGCCAGCAGCTGGGCCTTGATTGGGACAGGGGACTACGAGCAGTACTTC. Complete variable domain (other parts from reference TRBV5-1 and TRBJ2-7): KAGVTQTPRYLIKTRGQQVTLSCSPISGHRSVSWYQQTPGQGLQFLFEYFSETQRNKGNFPGRFSGRQFSNSRSEMNVSTLELGDSALYLCASSWALIGTGDYEQYFGPGTRLTVT.

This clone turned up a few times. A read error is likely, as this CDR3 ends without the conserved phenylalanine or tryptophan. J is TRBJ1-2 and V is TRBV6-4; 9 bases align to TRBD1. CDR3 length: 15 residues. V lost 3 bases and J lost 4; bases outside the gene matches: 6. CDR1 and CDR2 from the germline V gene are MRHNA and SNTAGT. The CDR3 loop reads CASSEGTGCIYGYTL. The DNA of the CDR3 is TGTGCCAGCAGTGAAGGGACAGGGTGCATCTATGGCTACACCCTC.

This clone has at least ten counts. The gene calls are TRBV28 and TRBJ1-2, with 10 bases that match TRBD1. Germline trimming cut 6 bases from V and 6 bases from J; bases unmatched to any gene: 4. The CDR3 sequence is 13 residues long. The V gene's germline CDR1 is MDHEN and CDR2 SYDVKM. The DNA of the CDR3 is TGTGCCAGCAGCCTTGGACAGGGGGATGGCTACACCTTC. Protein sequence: CASSLGQGDGYTF.

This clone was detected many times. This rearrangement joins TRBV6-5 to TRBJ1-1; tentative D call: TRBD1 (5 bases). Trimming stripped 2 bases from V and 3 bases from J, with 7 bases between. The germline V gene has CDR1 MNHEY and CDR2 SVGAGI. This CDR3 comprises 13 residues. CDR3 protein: CASSYGRDTEAFF. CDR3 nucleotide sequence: TGTGCCAGCAGTTACGGCAGGGACACTGAAGCTTTCTTT.

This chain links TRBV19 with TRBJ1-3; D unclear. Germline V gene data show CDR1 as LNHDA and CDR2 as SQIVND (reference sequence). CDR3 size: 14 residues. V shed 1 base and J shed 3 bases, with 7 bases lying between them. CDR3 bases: TGTGCCAGTAGTATAGCCGGGTATGGAAACACCATATATTTT. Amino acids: CASSIAGYGNTIYF.

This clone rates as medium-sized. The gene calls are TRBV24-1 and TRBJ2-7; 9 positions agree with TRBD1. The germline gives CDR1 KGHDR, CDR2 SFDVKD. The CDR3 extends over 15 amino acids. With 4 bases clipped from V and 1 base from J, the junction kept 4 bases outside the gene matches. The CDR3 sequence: CATSESGTGSYEQYF. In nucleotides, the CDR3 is TGTGCCACCAGTGAGTCCGGGACAGGGTCCTACGAGCAGTACTTC.